The 24 T cell receptor beta chains below come from one sample, sequenced in a study of T-cell reconstitution after alpha-beta-depleted transplantation in children. Construction of the TCRbeta library involved unique molecular identifiers. TCRdb redid the calling of the PCR reads with MiXCR, one entry per CDR3 protein. This sample has hundreds of thousands of distinct CDR3 sequences, with 10% to 13% found just once. The sequenced sample was PBMCs from the stem cell graft donor, obtained from the stem cell graft. The source of these receptors is a human donor who donated a stem cell graft to a child with acute myeloid leukemia.

A single count supports this clonotype. The CDR3 does not close with the conserved phenylalanine or tryptophan, likely indicating a read error. This chain uses TRBV15 with TRBJ1-1; 8 bases agree with TRBD1. The germline V gene has CDR1 LNHNV and CDR2 YYDKDF (reference sequence). With 3 bases clipped from V and 5 bases from J, the junction kept 11 bases outside the gene matches. The CDR3 runs 16 residues. CDR3 residues: CATSSPTRGRKTEAFL. The CDR3 DNA reads TGTGCCACCAGCAGCCCGACCAGGGGGCGTAAAACTGAAGCTTTCCTT.

There are a few counts of this clonotype. The chain is built from TRBV9 and TRBJ2-5; 7 bases align to TRBD2. J gave up 2 bases and V 3 bases, and 19 bases lay outside the gene matches. Per the germline V gene, CDR1 is SGDLS and CDR2 is YYNGEE. The CDR3 totals 19 residues. DNA for the CDR3: TGTGCCAGCAGCGGCCGACTAGTACGGGGGGAGAACGAGCAAGAGACCCAGTACTTC. Translating it yields CASSGRLVRGENEQETQYF.

The rearrangement links TRBV7-2 to TRBJ2-3, with D maybe TRBD2 (7 bases). The length of the CDR3 is 15 residues. Trimming took 5 bases from V and 4 from J, leaving 16 bases between them. The germline V gene has CDR1 SGHTA and CDR2 FQGNSA. CDR3 DNA sequence: TGTGCCAGCAGCCTGCTTTGGGGGGGCTCAGATACGCAGTATTTT. It is translated as CASSLLWGGSDTQYF.

The chain has TRBV19 and TRBJ2-2, with a weak D call TRBD1 (6 bases). This CDR3 region has 14 residues. Germline V gene sequence: CDR1 LNHDA, CDR2 SQIVND (reference sequence). Between the trimmed V and J ends, which lost 8 bases and 3 bases, there was a span of 13 bases. In DNA form, the CDR3 reads TGTGCCAGTTCGGTGGCAGGGGACACCGGGGAGCTGTTTTTT. Translating it yields CASSVAGDTGELFF.

The chain combines TRBV12-3 or TRBV12-4 with TRBJ1-4, with a tentative D call TRBD1 (6 bases). The CDR3 is made up of 14 amino acids. V was shortened by 7 bases and J by 8 bases, with 17 bases between the two germline ends. CDR3 DNA sequence: TGTGCCAGCACGGTTCGCAGGGGAAGAGAAAAACTGTTTTTT. Protein: CASTVRRGREKLFF.

As concerns this clonotype: A much larger clonotype is one base distant, so this may be a read error. The chain is built from TRBV5-1 and TRBJ1-3; the D is unclear. The CDR3 contains 15 residues. Germline CDR1 is SGHRS and CDR2 is YFSETQ. The CDR3 DNA follows: TGCACCAGCAGCTTGGATCCAGTCTCTGGAAACACCATATATTTT. Translated: CTSSLDPVSGNTIYF. Full variable domain (rest looked up from reference TRBV5-1 and TRBJ1-3): KAGVTQTPRYLIKTRGQQVTLSCSPISGHRSVSWYQQTPGQGLQFLFEYFSETQRNKGNFPGRFSGRQFSNSRSEMNVSTLELGDSALYLCTSSLDPVSGNTIYFGEGSWLTVV.

The table lists this clonotype with a few counts. The rearrangement links TRBV4-3 to TRBJ2-2; 10 bases align to TRBD2. V shed 1 base, J shed 3 bases, and the junction held 5 bases outside the gene matches. Germline V gene sequence: CDR1 LGHNA, CDR2 YSLEER. The CDR3 length is 17 residues. CDR3 sequence (DNA): TGCGCCAGCAGCCAAGTTAGCGGGAGGTTAGACACCGGGGAGCTGTTTTTT. This encodes CASSQVSGRLDTGELFF.

This clonotype was picked up many times. This rearrangement joins TRBV6-6 to TRBJ1-2, with D perhaps matching TRBD1 (5 bases). Germline V gives CDR1 MNHNY, CDR2 SVGAGI (reference sequence). This CDR3 is built from 13 residues. V was trimmed by 2 bases and J by 7 bases, leaving 11 bases between them. The CDR3 nucleotides read TGTGCCAGCAGTTACGGGGGAGAGGGTGGCTACACCTTC. This codes for CASSYGGEGGYTF.

About this clonotype itself: A read error may account for a junction end that differs from germline. CDR3 residues: CSEGQGNTEDFF. The CDR3 region has the DNA TGCAGTGAGGGACAGGGCAACACTGAAGATTTCTTT. This chain links TRBV20-1 with TRBJ1-1, with 9 bases aligning to TRBD1. CDR1 and CDR2 from the germline V gene are DFQATT and SNEGSKA (reference sequence). This CDR3 has 12 amino acids.

This clonotype was picked up many times. V is TRBV29-1 and J is TRBJ2-7, with D unclear. V was clipped by 0 bases and J by 2 bases, with 14 bases between them. Germline lookup yields CDR1 SQVTM and CDR2 ANQGSEA. The CDR3 extends over 15 amino acids. DNA of the CDR3: TGCAGCGTTGAAGAAGTCGAGCAATCTCCCTACGAGCAGTACTTC. Translated, it gives CSVEEVEQSPYEQYF.

This clonotype was observed a few times. V usage is TRBV18 and J usage is TRBJ1-6, with 7 bases lining up with TRBD1. This CDR3 has 15 residues. Germline assignment: CDR1 KGHSH and CDR2 LQKENI. V lost 2 bases to trimming and J lost 8 bases; unmatched junction nucleotides: 6. The CDR3 nucleotides read TGTGCCAGCTCACCAAAAGGACAGGTTGATTCACCCCTCCACTTT. This translates into CASSPKGQVDSPLHF.

This clonotype showed up many times. The rearrangement links TRBV4-3 to TRBJ2-2; no reliable D call. This CDR3 region has 17 residues. The germline V and J ends were trimmed by 0 bases and 1 base, with 12 bases remaining between them. Germline lookup yields CDR1 LGHNA and CDR2 YSLEER. As DNA, the CDR3 is TGCGCCAGCAGCCAAGATCGCTGGGGTGGGAACACCGGGGAGCTGTTTTTT. As protein: CASSQDRWGGNTGELFF.

The rearrangement links TRBV5-5 to TRBJ1-6, with 10 positions matching TRBD1. The CDR3 runs to 15 residues. V was clipped by 0 bases and J by 10 bases; unmatched bases: 4. Looked up from germline, CDR1 is SGHKS and CDR2 is YYEKEE (reference sequence). The CDR3 DNA is TGTGCCAGCAGCTTGGCGGGACAGGGGTGGTCACCCCTCCACTTT. The encoded protein is CASSLAGQGWSPLHF. The whole variable domain, filled in from reference TRBV5-5 and TRBJ1-6, reads DAGVTQSPTHLIKTRGQQVTLRCSPISGHKSVSWYQQVLGQGPQFIFQYYEKEERGRGNFPDRFSARQFPNYSSELNVNALLLGDSALYLCASSLAGQGWSPLHFGNGTRLTVT.

The chain joins TRBV27 to TRBJ2-7, with no clear D. This CDR3 region has 16 residues. The V gene lost 2 bases and the J gene lost 2 bases, with 16 bases spanning the gap. CDR1 is MNHEY and CDR2 is SMNVEV in the germline V gene (reference sequence). This CDR3 reads CASSLQSPGRTYEQYF. CDR3 sequence (DNA): TGTGCCAGCAGTTTACAATCACCGGGCCGAACCTACGAGCAGTACTTC.

This clonotype showed up just a few times. This rearrangement joins TRBV20-1 to TRBJ1-1, with unresolved D. The V end was cut by 5 bases, the J end by 0 bases, with 19 bases between. This CDR3 spans 16 amino acids. Germline lookup yields CDR1 DFQATT and CDR2 SNEGSKA (reference sequence). The CDR3 bases are TGCAGTGCTGCCGCCGGCGCCACCCCAATGAACACTGAAGCTTTCTTT. Translation: CSAAAGATPMNTEAFF.

The V gene is TRBV18, the J gene TRBJ2-1; a weak D match, TRBD2 (6 bases). The CDR3 runs 13 residues. CDR1 and CDR2 (germline): KGHSH, LQKENI. The V and J ends lost 5 bases and 8 bases respectively, with 13 bases between them. CDR3 sequence (DNA): TGTGCCAGCTCAAAGGACTACCGGGATGAGCAGTTCTTC. This translates into CASSKDYRDEQFF.

This clonotype occurred once. The chain combines TRBV20-1 with TRBJ2-7; no firm D call. This CDR3 comprises 14 residues. V lost 0 bases, J lost 3 bases, and 12 bases lay in between. CDR1 is DFQATT and CDR2 is SNEGSKA in the germline V gene (reference sequence). CDR3 nucleotide sequence: TGCAGTGCTAGAGACCTAGGCCGGGTCTACGAGCAGTACTTC. Protein: CSARDLGRVYEQYF.

The chain uses TRBV6-2 or TRBV6-3 and TRBJ2-1; 12 nucleotides align to TRBD2. CDR3 length: 13 amino acids. The junction had 2 bases not matched to a gene; V was cut back by 8 bases and J by 6 bases. CDR1 MNHEY and CDR2 SVGEGT come from the germline V gene. The CDR3, as DNA: TGTGCCAGCCTAGCGGGAGGGCGCAATGAGCAGTTCTTC. Translated, it gives CASLAGGRNEQFF.

CDR3 nucleotide sequence: TGTGCCAGCAGTTACTCATCTGGGGAAGAGACCCAGTACTTC. This encodes CASSYSSGEETQYF. This chain uses TRBV6-2 or TRBV6-3 with TRBJ2-5; D is unresolved. V lost 0 bases and J 3 bases, leaving 8 bases between the germline ends. This CDR3 region has 14 residues. Germline-derived CDR1 and CDR2 are MNHEY and SVGEGT.

This clonotype was observed a few times. V is TRBV29-1 and J is TRBJ2-2, with unresolved D. V gave up 6 bases and J gave up 6 bases, with 14 bases separating them. The length of the CDR3 is 13 residues. Germline CDR1 is SQVTM and CDR2 is ANQGSEA. CDR3 nucleotides: TGCAGCGTCACAAACGGTGGGGCCGGGGAGCTGTTTTTT. Its protein product is CSVTNGGAGELFF.

This clonotype came up a few times. This chain uses TRBV2 with TRBJ2-6; 8 bases line up with TRBD1. Germline CDR1 and CDR2: SNHLY and FYNNEI. The V gene end was trimmed by 6 bases and the J gene end by 0 bases; junction bases not matched to a gene: 4. The CDR3 extends over 16 amino acids. CDR3 in DNA: TGTGCCAGCAGGGGACAGGCCTTCTCTGGGGCCAACGTCCTGACTTTC. It is translated as CASRGQAFSGANVLTF.

This clonotype was found many times. The chain is built from TRBV3-1 and TRBJ2-7; weak D call: TRBD1 (5 bases). CDR1 is LGHDT, CDR2 YNNKEL, per germline (reference sequence). Between the trimmed V and J ends, which lost 0 bases and 6 bases, there was a span of 12 bases. The CDR3 has 14 residues. This CDR3 is CASSQDQWGSEQYF. DNA for the CDR3: TGTGCCAGCAGCCAAGACCAGTGGGGCTCCGAGCAGTACTTC.

The chain carries TRBV29-1 and TRBJ1-2; possibly TRBD1 for D (5 bases). CDR3 length: 12 residues. Germline V CDR1 and CDR2: SQVTM, ANQGSEA. This CDR3 is CSPMGPGEGYTF. In DNA form, the CDR3 reads TGCAGTCCCATGGGCCCGGGGGAGGGCTACACCTTC.

This clonotype showed up just a few times. Just one base apart from a much larger clone, this may be a read error. V gene TRBV27 combines with J gene TRBJ1-1; D gene unclear. The CDR3 consists of 15 residues. V lost 0 bases, J lost 2 bases, and 10 bases lay in between. The germline gives CDR1 MNHEY, CDR2 SMNVEV (reference sequence). The DNA of the CDR3 is TGTGCCAGCAGTTTATCTGTAGCCTGTAACACTGAAGCTTTCTTT. This codes for CASSLSVACNTEAFF.